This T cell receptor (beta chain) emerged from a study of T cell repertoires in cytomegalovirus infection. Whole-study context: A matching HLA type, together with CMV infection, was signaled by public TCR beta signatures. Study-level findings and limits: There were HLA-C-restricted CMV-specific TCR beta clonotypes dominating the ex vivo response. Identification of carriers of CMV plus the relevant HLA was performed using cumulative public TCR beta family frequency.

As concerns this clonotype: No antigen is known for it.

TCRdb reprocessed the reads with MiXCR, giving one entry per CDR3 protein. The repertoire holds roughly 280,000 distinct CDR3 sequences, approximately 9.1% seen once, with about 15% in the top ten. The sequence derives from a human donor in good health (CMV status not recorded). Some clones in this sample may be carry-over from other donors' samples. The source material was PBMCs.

The CDR3 DNA sequence: TGTGCCTGGAGTGGGGACGGCGTGGGGGAGCAGTACTTC. Its translation is CAWSGDGVGEQYF. J is TRBJ2-7 and V is TRBV30, with D perhaps being TRBD1 or TRBD2 (5 bases each). The CDR3 sequence is 13 residues long. The V end was cut by 1 base, the J end by 7 bases, with 14 bases between. Germline V gene sequence: CDR1 GTSNPN, CDR2 SVGIG (reference sequence).